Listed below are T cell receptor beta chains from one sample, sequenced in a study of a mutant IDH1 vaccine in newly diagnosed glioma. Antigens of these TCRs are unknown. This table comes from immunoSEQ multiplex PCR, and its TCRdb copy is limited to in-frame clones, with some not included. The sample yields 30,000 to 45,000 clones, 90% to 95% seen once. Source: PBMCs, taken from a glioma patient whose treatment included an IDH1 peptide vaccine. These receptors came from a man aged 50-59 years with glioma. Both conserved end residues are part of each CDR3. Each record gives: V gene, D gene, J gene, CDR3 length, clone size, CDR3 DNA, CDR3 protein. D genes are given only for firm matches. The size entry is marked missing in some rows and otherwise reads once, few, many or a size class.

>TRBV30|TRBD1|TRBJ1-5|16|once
TGTGCCTGGAGTGTCGGTTCGGGCAGGGGGGCTCGTCCCCAGCATTTT
CAWSVGSGRGARPQHF
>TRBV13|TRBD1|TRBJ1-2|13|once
TGTGCCAGCAGCTTCAGTAGGGGGCCTGGCTACACCTTC
CASSFSRGPGYTF
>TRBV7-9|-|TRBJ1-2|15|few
TGTGCCAGCAGCTTCGGCAGAGAGGCTAACTATGGCTACACCTTC
CASSFGREANYGYTF
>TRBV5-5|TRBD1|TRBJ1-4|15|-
TGTGCCAGCAGCCGGGGACAGGCAACTAATGAAAAACTGTTTTTT
CASSRGQATNEKLFF
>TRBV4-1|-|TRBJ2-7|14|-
TGCGCCAGCAGCCCCGGGGGGCAGGGCTACGAGCAGTACTTC
CASSPGGQGYEQYF
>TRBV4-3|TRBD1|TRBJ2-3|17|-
TGCGCCAGCAGCGCGCAGTCTACAGGGGTGGGCACAGATACGCAGTATTTT
CASSAQSTGVGTDTQYF
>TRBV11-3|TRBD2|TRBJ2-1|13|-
TGTGCCAGCAGCTGGACTAGGAACAATGAGCAGTTCTTC
CASSWTRNNEQFF
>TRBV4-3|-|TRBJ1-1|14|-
TGCGCCAGCAGCATGACGTGGGTGAGGACTGAAGCTTTCTTT
CASSMTWVRTEAFF
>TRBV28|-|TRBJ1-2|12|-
TGTGCCAGCAGTTCCCGACTGGCTGGCTACACCTTC
CASSSRLAGYTF
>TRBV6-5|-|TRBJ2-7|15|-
TGTGCCAGCAGTTACTCTTCCCAGACAGACTACGAGCAGTACTTC
CASSYSSQTDYEQYF
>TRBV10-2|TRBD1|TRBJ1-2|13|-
TGCGCCAGCAGTGAGATCAGGCAGGGGGCGCACACCTTC
CASSEIRQGAHTF
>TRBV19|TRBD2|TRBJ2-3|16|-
TGTGCCAGTAGTCCCAGCGGGAGAGCGGGCACAGATACGCAGTATTTT
CASSPSGRAGTDTQYF
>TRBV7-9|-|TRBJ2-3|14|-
TGTGCCAGCAGTACCCGAAGGGGGACAGATACGCAGTATTTT
CASSTRRGTDTQYF
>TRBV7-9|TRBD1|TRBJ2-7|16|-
TGTGCCAGCAGCAAGACGGGACAGGGTAAATCCTACGAGCAGTACTTC
CASSKTGQGKSYEQYF
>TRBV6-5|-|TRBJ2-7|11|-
TGTGCCAGCAGTTACTCGGAGGAGCAGTACTTC
CASSYSEEQYF
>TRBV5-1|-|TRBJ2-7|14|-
TGCGCCAGCAGCTTGTTCAGGGATGGCGACGAGCAGTACTTC
CASSLFRDGDEQYF
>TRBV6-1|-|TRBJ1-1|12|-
TGTGCCAGCAGTGAACCTCCTACTGAAGCTTTCTTT
CASSEPPTEAFF
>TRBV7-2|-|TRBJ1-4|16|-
TGTGCCAGCAGCTTTGGGGACCCTGCAACTAATGAAAAACTGTTTTTT
CASSFGDPATNEKLFF
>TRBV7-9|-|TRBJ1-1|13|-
TGTGCCAGCAGCGCCCAGCCGAACACTGAAGCTTTCTTT
CASSAQPNTEAFF
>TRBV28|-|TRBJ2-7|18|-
TGTGCCAGCAGTTTAGCCCCTACTTTTGGGCGAACCCTCTACGAGCAGTACTTC
CASSLAPTFGRTLYEQYF
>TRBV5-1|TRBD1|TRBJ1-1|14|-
TGCGCCAGCAGCTTACAGGGGATGAACACTGAAGCTTTCTTT
CASSLQGMNTEAFF
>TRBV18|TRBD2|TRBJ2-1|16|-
TGTGCCAGCCACCACGATGGAGCGGGGGGATACAATGAGCAGTTCTTC
CASHHDGAGGYNEQFF
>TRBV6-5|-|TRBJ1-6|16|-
TGTGCCAGCAGTTACTCTAGGGACTTTGGAAATTCACCCCTCCACTTT
CASSYSRDFGNSPLHF
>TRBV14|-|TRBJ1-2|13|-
TGTGCCAGCCGGCCTGCAGGGGACTATGGCTACACCTTC
CASRPAGDYGYTF
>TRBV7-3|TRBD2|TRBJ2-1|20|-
TGTGCCAGCAGCCCTAAAGGGGGGGCTAGCGGGGGGCTCTCCTACAATGAGCAGTTCTTC
CASSPKGGASGGLSYNEQFF
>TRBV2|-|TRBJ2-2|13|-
TGTGCCAGCCGGCTCGGGCCCACCGGGGAGCTGTTTTTT
CASRLGPTGELFF
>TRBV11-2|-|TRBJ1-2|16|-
TGTGCCAGCAGCTTAGATCGGAGGGGTTGGGGCTATGGCTACACCTTC
CASSLDRRGWGYGYTF
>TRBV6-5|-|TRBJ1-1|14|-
TGTGCCAGCAGATCCGGACAGCTGAACACTGAAGCTTTCTTT
CASRSGQLNTEAFF
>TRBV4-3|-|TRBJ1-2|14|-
TGCGCCAGCAGCCAAGATCGGGGACTGGGTGGCTACACCTTC
CASSQDRGLGGYTF
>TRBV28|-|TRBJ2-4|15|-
TGTGCCAGCAGTTTAGGAGGGGGGGCCAAAAACATTCAGTACTTC
CASSLGGGAKNIQYF
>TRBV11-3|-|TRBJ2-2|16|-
TGTGCCAGCAGCATAGACCAGGGCCTTCGTACCGGGGAGCTGTTTTTT
CASSIDQGLRTGELFF
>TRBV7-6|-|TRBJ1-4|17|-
TGTGCCAGCAGCCGCCGTTTACCGACCCAAATAGGTGAAAAACTGTTTTTT
CASSRRLPTQIGEKLFF
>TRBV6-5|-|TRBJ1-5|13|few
TGTGCCAGCAGTCGGTATAGCAATCAGCCCCAGCATTTT
CASSRYSNQPQHF
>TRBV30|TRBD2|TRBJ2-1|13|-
TGTGCCTGGAGTCTAGCGGGAGCGCGTGAGCAGTTCTTC
CAWSLAGAREQFF
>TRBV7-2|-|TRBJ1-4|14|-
TGTGCCAGCAGCCCCGGACTTAGAAATGAAAAACTGTTTTTT
CASSPGLRNEKLFF
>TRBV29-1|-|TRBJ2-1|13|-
TGCAGCGTTGGGACTGGAGGTTACAATGAGCAGTTCTTC
CSVGTGGYNEQFF
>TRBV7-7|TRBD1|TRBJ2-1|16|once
TGTGCTAGCAGCTTAGGTGGGACAGCCCCCTACAATGAGCAGTTCTTC
CASSLGGTAPYNEQFF